This TCR beta chain was documented in a study of response to subunit inactivated influenza vaccine. Overall study results and limits: The authors suggested that few new T cells are recruited per seasonal influenza vaccination.

CDR1 and CDR2 from the germline V gene are SGHRS and YFSETQ. The CDR3 length is 14 residues. Trimming stripped 0 bases from V and 6 bases from J, with 11 bases between. One entry per CDR3 protein results from TCRdb running MiXCR on the RT-PCR reads. The table has around 580,000 distinct CDR3 sequences, roughly 12% seen once. This clonotype occurred a few times. Antigen: not known. The V gene is TRBV5-1, the J gene TRBJ2-3, with D tentatively TRBD1 (5 bases). This clonotype originated in a man in his forties or fifties who received an inactivated influenza vaccine. The sample in question was PBMCs from blood, obtained on the day of vaccination. CDR3 in amino acids: CASSLEGFADTQYF. CDR3 bases: TGCGCCAGCAGCTTGGAGGGGTTTGCGGATACGCAGTATTTT.